This section outlines one T cell receptor beta chain sequence together with its context. The entry originates in a study of T cell changes during pregnancy in multiple sclerosis. Here immunoSEQ multiplex PCR was the method, and the copy in TCRdb shows in-frame clones only, minus some. The sample holds approximately 100,000 clones, 90% to 95% seen once. The CDR3 length is 12 residues. CDR1 is MNHEY, CDR2 SMNVEV, per germline (reference sequence). V was trimmed by 6 bases and J by 7 bases, leaving 10 bases between them. Sequenced here: peripheral blood, sampled in the third trimester of pregnancy. The chain recombines TRBV27 with TRBJ2-1; possibly TRBD1 for D (6 bases). This receptor was taken from a female donor with multiple sclerosis, enrolled in a pregnancy study. CDR3 loop: CASRQGPNEQFF. The CDR3 coding sequence is TGTGCCAGCAGACAGGGCCCAAATGAGCAGTTCTTC.